A single sample gave rise to the 10 T cell receptor beta chains below, sequenced in a study of shared clonotypes between healthy human individuals. CD8 cells regarded as naive lacked CD45RO, were positively chosen for CCR7, and omitted terminally differentiated effector memory CD45RA+ cells. Data came from immunoSEQ multiplex PCR; TCRdb stores just in-frame clones and leaves some out. The sample consists of about 2,100,000 clones, 90% to 95% of them appearing once. Input material: naive CD8+ T cells from PBMCs. These receptors originate from a man aged 18 to 30 in good health. Some clones in this sample may be carry-over from other donors' samples.

The V call is TRBV5-6, the J call TRBJ1-4, with D possibly matching TRBD1 (6 bases). Germline values: CDR1 SGHDT, CDR2 YYEEEE. Trimming took 3 bases from V and 0 from J, leaving 9 bases between them. The CDR3 runs to 15 residues. The CDR3 DNA reads TGTGCCAGCAGCTACCGACAGGCAACTAATGAAAAACTGTTTTTT. Encoded protein: CASSYRQATNEKLFF.

This chain links TRBV6-5 with TRBJ1-5; D is possibly TRBD1 (5 bases). The V end was cut by 4 bases, the J end by 6 bases, with 16 bases between. From germline, CDR1 is MNHEY and CDR2 SVGAGI. This CDR3 region has 15 residues. CDR3 nucleotide sequence: TGTGCCAGCAGTTGGCCGGGACTGGAAGGTCAGCCCCAGCATTTT. Its protein product is CASSWPGLEGQPQHF.

CDR3 DNA sequence: TGTGCTAGTGCCCTAGCGGGAGCGCCATCCTACGAGCAGTACTTC. Protein: CASALAGAPSYEQYF. The chain recombines TRBV12-5 with TRBJ2-7; 10 positions agree with TRBD2. Germline V gene lookup returns CDR1 LGHNT and CDR2 FRNRAP. V gave up 7 bases and J gave up 1 base; unmatched junction bases: 7. CDR3 length equals 15 residues. The variable domain in full, with the rest retrieved from reference TRBV12-5 and TRBJ2-7, is DARVTQTPRHKVTEMGQEVTMRCQPILGHNTVFWYRQTMMQGLELLAYFRNRAPLDDSGMPKDRFSAEMPDATLATLKIQPSEPRDSAVYFCASALAGAPSYEQYFGPGTRLTVT.

The V call is TRBV11-2, the J call TRBJ2-2, with D uncertain. Germline V gene sequence: CDR1 SGHAT, CDR2 FQNNGV. The ends were cut back, 2 bases at V and 0 bases at J, with 7 bases in the middle. The CDR3 contains 15 residues. CDR3 sequence reads: CASSLFRANTGELFF. The CDR3 DNA is TGTGCCAGCAGCTTATTTAGGGCGAACACCGGGGAGCTGTTTTTT.

In this sample, this clone turned up once. DNA of the CDR3: TGTGCCAGCAGCCGGATAGGAGGGGAAGCTGGCTACACCTTC. Protein product: CASSRIGGEAGYTF. The V gene is TRBV5-8, the J gene TRBJ1-2; D may be TRBD1 (5 bases). Germline V gives CDR1 SGHTS, CDR2 YDEGEE. This CDR3 has 14 amino acids. Trimming took 4 bases from V and 7 from J, leaving 17 bases between them.

The J gene is TRBJ2-1, the V gene TRBV5-6; TRBD1 agrees at 7 bases. V lost 0 bases to trimming and J lost 6 bases; unmatched junction nucleotides: 9. CDR3 length equals 16 residues. CDR1 SGHDT and CDR2 YYEEEE come from the germline V gene. In DNA form, the CDR3 reads TGTGCCAGCAGCTTGGGGGTGACAGGGTTCATCAATGAGCAGTTCTTC. This gives the protein CASSLGVTGFINEQFF.

The genes are TRBV19 and TRBJ1-1; D ambiguous. The CDR3 consists of 13 residues. Germline V lookup: CDR1 LNHDA, CDR2 SQIVND (reference sequence). The V end was cut by 6 bases, the J end by 1 base, with 9 bases between. The CDR3 region is CASRTLGNTEAFF. The CDR3, as DNA: TGTGCCAGTAGAACGTTGGGGAACACTGAAGCTTTCTTT.

V usage is TRBV15 and J usage is TRBJ2-7; possibly TRBD2 for D (6 bases). CDR3 size: 19 residues. The V end was cut by 0 bases, the J end by 4 bases, with 25 bases between. Germline-derived CDR1 and CDR2 are LNHNV and YYDKDF (reference sequence). This CDR3 is CATSRESGYGEAPLYEQYF. In DNA form, the CDR3 reads TGTGCCACCAGCAGAGAGAGTGGGTATGGGGAGGCCCCCCTGTACGAGCAGTACTTC.

The chain has TRBV5-5 and TRBJ1-2, with D hard to call. Per germline, CDR1 SGHKS and CDR2 YYEKEE (reference sequence). The CDR3 is made up of 16 amino acids. V was shortened by 0 bases and J by 4 bases, with 16 bases between the two germline ends. The CDR3 coding sequence is TGTGCCAGCAGCTTGGCCGTGGTCAAAGCCGCCTATGGCTACACCTTC. As protein: CASSLAVVKAAYGYTF.

V is TRBV5-6 and J is TRBJ2-7; the match to TRBD1 covers 7 bases. This CDR3 is built from 15 residues. The V gene's germline CDR1 is SGHDT and CDR2 YYEEEE. With 3 bases clipped from V and 0 bases from J, the junction kept 6 bases outside the gene matches. In DNA, the CDR3 is TGTGCCAGCAGCTGGAAGAGACAGGGCTCCTACGAGCAGTACTTC. Protein: CASSWKRQGSYEQYF.